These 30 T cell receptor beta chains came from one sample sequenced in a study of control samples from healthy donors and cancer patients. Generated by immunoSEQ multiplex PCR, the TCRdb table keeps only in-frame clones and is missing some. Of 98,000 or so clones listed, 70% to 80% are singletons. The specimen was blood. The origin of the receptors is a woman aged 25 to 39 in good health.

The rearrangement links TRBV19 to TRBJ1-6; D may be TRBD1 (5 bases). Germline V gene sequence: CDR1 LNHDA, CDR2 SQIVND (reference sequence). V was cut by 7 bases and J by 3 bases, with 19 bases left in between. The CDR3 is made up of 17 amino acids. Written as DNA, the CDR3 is TGTGCCAGTAAGGCGGGGGGAAGTGGCTTCTATAATTCACCCCTCCACTTT. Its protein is CASKAGGSGFYNSPLHF.

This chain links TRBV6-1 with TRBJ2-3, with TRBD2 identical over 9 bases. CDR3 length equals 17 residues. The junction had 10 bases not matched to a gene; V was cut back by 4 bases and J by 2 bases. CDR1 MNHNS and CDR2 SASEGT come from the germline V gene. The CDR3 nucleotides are TGTGCCAGCAGTGGCTCCCATAGCGGGGGACCCACAGATACGCAGTATTTT. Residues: CASSGSHSGGPTDTQYF.

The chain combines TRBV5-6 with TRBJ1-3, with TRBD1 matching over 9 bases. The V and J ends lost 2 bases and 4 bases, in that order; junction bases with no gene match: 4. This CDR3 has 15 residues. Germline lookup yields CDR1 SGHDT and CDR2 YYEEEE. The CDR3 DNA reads TGTGCCAGCAGCTTTGGTACAGGGGGCGGAAACACCATATATTTT. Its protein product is CASSFGTGGGNTIYF. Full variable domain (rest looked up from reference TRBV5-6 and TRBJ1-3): DAGVTQSPTHLIKTRGQQVTLRCSPKSGHDTVSWYQQALGQGPQFIFQYYEEEERQRGNFPDRFSGHQFPNYSSELNVNALLLGDSALYLCASSFGTGGGNTIYFGEGSWLTVV.

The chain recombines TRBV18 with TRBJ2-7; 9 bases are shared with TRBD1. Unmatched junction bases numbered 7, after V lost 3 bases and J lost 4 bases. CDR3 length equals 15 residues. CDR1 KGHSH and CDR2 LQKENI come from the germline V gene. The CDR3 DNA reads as TGTGCCAGCTCACCTTTGGGACAGGGAGTTTACGAGCAGTACTTC. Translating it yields CASSPLGQGVYEQYF. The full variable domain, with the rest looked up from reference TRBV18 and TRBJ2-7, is NAGVMQNPRHLVRRRGQEARLRCSPMKGHSHVYWYRQLPEEGLKFMVYLQKENIIDESGMPKERFSAEFPKEGPSILRIQQVVRGDSAAYFCASSPLGQGVYEQYFGPGTRLTVT.

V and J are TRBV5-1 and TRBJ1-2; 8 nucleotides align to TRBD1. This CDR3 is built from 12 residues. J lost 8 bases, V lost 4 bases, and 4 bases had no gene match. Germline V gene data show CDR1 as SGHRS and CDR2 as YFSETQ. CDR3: CASSPGGGGYTF. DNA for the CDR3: TGCGCCAGCAGCCCAGGGGGCGGCGGCTACACCTTC.

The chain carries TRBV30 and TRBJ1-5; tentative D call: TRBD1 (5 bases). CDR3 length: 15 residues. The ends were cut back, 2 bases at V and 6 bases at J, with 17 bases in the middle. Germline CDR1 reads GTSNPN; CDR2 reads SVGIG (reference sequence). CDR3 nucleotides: TGTGCCTGGAGTAGCGGGCAGGGAGACGGTCAGCCCCAGCATTTT. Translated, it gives CAWSSGQGDGQPQHF.

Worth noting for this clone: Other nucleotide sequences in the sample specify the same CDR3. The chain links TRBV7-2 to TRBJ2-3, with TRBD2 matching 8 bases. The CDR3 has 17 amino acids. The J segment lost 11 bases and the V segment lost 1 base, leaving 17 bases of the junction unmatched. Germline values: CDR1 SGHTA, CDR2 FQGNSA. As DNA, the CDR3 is TGTGCCAGCAGCTTAGGGGGGAGCGGGGGTCTCAGGAGGGGGCAGTATTTT. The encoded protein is CASSLGGSGGLRRGQYF.

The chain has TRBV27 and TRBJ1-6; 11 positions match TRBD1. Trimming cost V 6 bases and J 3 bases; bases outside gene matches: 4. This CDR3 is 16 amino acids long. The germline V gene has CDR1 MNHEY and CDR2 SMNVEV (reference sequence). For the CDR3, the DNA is TGTGCCAGCAGGCCTGGGACAGGGGGCTATAATTCACCCCTCCACTTT. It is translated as CASRPGTGGYNSPLHF.

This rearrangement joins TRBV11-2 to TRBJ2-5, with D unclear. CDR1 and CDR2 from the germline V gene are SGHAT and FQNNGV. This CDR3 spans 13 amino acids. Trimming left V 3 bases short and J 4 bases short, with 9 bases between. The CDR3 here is CASSFHTGETQYF. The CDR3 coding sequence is TGTGCCAGCAGCTTCCACACTGGAGAGACCCAGTACTTC.

The CDR3 loop reads CASSLETDNTGELFF. The CDR3 DNA reads as TGCGCCAGCAGCTTGGAGACTGACAACACCGGGGAGCTGTTTTTT. V and J are TRBV5-1 and TRBJ2-2; D call uncertain. V was cut by 0 bases and J by 2 bases, with 8 bases left in between. The germline V gene encodes CDR1 SGHRS and CDR2 YFSETQ. The CDR3 runs to 15 residues.

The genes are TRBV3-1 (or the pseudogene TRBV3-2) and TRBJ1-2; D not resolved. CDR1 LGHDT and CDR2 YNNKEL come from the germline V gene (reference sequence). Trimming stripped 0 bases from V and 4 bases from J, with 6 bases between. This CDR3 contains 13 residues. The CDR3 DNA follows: TGTGCCAGCAGCCAAGACAGCCCCTATGGCTACACCTTC. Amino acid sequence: CASSQDSPYGYTF.

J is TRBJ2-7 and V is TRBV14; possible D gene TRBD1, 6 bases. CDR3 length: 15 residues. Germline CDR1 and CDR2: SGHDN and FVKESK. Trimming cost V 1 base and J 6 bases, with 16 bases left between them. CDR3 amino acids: CASSQARSPRGEQYF. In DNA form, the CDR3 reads TGTGCCAGCAGCCAAGCTCGTTCGCCCAGGGGCGAGCAGTACTTC.

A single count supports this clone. The CDR3 sequence is CASSRGFGDTQYF. Written as DNA, the CDR3 is TGTGCCAGCAGCCGGGGATTTGGTGATACGCAGTATTTT. This chain connects TRBV9 to TRBJ2-3, with D tentatively TRBD2 (5 bases). V lost 4 bases and J lost 6, with 12 bases in between. Germline V CDR1 and CDR2: SGDLS, YYNGEE. The CDR3 extends over 13 amino acids.

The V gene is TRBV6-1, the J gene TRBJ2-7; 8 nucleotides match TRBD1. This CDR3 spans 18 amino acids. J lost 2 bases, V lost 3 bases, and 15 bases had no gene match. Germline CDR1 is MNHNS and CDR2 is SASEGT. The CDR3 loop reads CASSDRAGGPAKAYEQYF. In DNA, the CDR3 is TGTGCCAGCAGTGACAGGGCAGGGGGCCCCGCTAAAGCCTACGAGCAGTACTTC.

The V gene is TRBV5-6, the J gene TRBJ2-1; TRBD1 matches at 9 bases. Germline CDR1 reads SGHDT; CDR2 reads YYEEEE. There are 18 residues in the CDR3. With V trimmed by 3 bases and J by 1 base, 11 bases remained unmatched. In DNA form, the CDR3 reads TGTGCCAGCAGCTCGTATACCGGGACAGGGAGGTCCTACAATGAGCAGTTCTTC. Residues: CASSSYTGTGRSYNEQFF.

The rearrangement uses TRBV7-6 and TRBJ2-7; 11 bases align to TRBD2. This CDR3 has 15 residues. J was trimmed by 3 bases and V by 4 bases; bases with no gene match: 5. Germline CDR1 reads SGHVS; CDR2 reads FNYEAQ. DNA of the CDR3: TGTGCCAGCAGCTCCGGGACTAGCGGCCTCTACGAGCAGTACTTC. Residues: CASSSGTSGLYEQYF.

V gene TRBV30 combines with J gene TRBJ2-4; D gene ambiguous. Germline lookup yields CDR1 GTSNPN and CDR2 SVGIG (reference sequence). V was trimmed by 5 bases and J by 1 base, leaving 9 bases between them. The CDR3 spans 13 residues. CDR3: CAWGVLAKNIQYF. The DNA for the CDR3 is TGTGCCTGGGGGGTTTTGGCCAAAAACATTCAGTACTTC. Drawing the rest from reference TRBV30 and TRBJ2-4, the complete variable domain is SQTIHQWPATLVQPVGSPLSLECTVEGTSNPNLYWYRQAAGRGLQLLFYSVGIGQISSEVPQNLSASRPQDRQFILSSKKLLLSDSGFYLCAWGVLAKNIQYFGAGTRLSVL.

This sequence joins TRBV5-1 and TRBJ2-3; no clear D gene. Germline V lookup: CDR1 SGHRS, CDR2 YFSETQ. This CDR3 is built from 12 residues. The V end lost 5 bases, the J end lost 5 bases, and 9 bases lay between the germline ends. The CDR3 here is CASRPVGDTQYF. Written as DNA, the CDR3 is TGCGCCAGCAGGCCGGTAGGAGATACGCAGTATTTT.

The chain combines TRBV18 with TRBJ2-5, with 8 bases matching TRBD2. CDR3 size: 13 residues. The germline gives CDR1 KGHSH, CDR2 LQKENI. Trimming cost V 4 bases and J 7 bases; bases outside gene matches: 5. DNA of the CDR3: TGTGCCAGCTCACAAACTAGCGGAGGGACCCAGTACTTC. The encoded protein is CASSQTSGGTQYF. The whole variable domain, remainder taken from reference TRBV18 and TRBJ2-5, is NAGVMQNPRHLVRRRGQEARLRCSPMKGHSHVYWYRQLPEEGLKFMVYLQKENIIDESGMPKERFSAEFPKEGPSILRIQQVVRGDSAAYFCASSQTSGGTQYFGPGTRLLVL.

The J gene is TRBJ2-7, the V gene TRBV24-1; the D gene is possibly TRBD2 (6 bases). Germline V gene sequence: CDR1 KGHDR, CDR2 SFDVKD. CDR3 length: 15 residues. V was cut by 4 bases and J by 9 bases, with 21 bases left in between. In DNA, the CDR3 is TGTGCCACCAGTGACACTGGGGGACTGCTACGTGGGCAGTACTTC. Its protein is CATSDTGGLLRGQYF.

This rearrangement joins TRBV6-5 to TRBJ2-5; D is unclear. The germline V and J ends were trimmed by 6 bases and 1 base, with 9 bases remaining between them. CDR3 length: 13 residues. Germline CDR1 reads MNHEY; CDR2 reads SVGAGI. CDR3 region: CASRNTVQETQYF. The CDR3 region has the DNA TGTGCCAGCAGGAATACAGTCCAAGAGACCCAGTACTTC.

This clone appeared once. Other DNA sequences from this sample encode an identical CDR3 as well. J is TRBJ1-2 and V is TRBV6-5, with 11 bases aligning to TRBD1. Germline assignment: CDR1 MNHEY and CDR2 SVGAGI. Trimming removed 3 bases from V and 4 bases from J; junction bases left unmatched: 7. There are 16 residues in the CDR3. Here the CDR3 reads CASSYLRTGGGYGYTF. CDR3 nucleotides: TGTGCCAGCAGTTATTTAAGGACAGGGGGCGGCTATGGCTACACCTTC.

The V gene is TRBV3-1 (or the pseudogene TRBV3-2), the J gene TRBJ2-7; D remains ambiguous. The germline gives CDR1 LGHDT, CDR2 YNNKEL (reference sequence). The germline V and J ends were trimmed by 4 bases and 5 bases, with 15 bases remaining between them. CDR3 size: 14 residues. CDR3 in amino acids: CASSPQTTRDEQYF. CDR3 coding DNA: TGTGCCAGCAGCCCACAAACTACCCGTGACGAGCAGTACTTC.

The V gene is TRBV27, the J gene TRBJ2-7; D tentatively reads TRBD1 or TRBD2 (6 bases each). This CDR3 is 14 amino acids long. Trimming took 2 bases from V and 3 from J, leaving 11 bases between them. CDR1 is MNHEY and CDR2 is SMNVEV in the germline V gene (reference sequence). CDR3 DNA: TGTGCCAGCAGTTTACGGGGGCGCCTCTACGAGCAGTACTTC. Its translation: CASSLRGRLYEQYF.

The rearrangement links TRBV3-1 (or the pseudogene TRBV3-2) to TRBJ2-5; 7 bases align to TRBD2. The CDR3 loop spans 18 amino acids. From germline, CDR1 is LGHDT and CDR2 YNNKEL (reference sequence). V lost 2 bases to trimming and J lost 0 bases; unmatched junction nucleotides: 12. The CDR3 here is CASSQNTVGGRYQETQYF. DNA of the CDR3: TGTGCCAGCAGCCAAAATACGGTGGGGGGGAGGTACCAAGAGACCCAGTACTTC.

The DNA for the CDR3 is TGTGCCAGCAGCTTAATCCACCGGGACTACGAGCAGTACTTC. Translation gives CASSLIHRDYEQYF. The chain joins TRBV11-2 to TRBJ2-7; D may be TRBD2 (5 bases). The germline gives CDR1 SGHAT, CDR2 FQNNGV. Trimming took 2 bases from V and 3 from J, leaving 11 bases between them. The CDR3 sequence is 14 residues long.

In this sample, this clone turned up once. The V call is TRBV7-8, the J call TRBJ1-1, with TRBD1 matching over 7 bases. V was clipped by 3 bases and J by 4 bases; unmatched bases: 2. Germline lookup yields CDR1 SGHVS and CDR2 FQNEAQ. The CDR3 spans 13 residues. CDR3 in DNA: TGTGCCAGCAGCTTCAGGGGGAGCACTGAAGCTTTCTTT. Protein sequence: CASSFRGSTEAFF.

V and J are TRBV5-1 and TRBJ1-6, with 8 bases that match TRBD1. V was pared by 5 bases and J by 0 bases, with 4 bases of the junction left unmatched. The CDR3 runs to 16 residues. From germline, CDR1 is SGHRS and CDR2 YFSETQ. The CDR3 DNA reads TGCGCCAGCAGATGGGACAGGAGCTCCTATAATTCACCCCTCCACTTT. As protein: CASRWDRSSYNSPLHF.

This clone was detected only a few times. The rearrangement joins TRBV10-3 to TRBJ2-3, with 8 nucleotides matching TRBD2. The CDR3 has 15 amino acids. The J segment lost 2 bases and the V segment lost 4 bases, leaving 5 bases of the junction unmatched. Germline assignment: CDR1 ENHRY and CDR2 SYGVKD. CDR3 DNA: TGTGCCATCAGTGCGGGAGGGGATTCCACAGATACGCAGTATTTT. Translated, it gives CAISAGGDSTDTQYF.

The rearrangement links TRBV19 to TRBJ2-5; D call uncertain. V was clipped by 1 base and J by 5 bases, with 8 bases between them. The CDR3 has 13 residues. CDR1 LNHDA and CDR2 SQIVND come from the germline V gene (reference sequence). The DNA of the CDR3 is TGTGCCAGTAGTATAGCCGGTGCGGAGACCCAGTACTTC. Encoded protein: CASSIAGAETQYF. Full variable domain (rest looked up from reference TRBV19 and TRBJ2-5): DGGITQSPKYLFRKEGQNVTLSCEQNLNHDAMYWYRQDPGQGLRLIYYSQIVNDFQKGDIAEGYSVSREKKESFPLTVTSAQKNPTAFYLCASSIAGAETQYFGPGTRLLVL.